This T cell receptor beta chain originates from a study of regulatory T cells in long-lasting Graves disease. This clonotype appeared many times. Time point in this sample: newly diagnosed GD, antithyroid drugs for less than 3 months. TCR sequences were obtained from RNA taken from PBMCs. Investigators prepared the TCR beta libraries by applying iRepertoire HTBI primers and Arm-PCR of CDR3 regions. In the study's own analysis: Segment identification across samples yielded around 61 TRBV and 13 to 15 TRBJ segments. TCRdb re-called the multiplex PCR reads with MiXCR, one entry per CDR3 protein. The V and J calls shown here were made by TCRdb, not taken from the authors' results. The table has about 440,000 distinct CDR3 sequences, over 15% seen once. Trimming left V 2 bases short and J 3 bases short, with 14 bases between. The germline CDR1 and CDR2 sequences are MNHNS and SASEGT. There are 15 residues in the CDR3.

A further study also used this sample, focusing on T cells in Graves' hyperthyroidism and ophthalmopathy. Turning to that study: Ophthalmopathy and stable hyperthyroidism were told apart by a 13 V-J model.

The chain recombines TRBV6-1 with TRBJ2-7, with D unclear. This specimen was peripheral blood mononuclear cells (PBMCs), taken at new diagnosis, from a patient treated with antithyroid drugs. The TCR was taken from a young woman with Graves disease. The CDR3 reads CASSEPPAVGYEQYF. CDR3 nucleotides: TGTGCCAGCAGTGAACCCCCGGCTGTAGGCTACGAGCAGTACTTC.